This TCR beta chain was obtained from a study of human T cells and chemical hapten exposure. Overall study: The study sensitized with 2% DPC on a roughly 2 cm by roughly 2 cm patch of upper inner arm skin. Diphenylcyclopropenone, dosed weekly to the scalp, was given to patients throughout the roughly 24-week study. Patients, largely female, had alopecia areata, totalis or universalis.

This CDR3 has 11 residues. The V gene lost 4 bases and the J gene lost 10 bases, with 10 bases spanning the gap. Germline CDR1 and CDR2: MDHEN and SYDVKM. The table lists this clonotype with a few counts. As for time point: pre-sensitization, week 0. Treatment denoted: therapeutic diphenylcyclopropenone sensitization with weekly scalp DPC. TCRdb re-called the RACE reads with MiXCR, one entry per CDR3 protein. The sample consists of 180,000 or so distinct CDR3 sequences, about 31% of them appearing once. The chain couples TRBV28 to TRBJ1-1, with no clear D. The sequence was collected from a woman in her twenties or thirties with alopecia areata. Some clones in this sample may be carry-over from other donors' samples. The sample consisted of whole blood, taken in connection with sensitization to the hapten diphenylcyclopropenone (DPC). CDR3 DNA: TGTGCCAGCAGTTACCCCCCTATAGCTTTCTTT. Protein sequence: CASSYPPIAFF.